The rows below give T cell receptor beta chains drawn from one sample of a study of blood T cell repertoires in COVID-19. Profiled with immunoSEQ multiplex PCR; TCRdb holds only in-frame clones, not every one. The sample includes 100,000 to 150,000 clones, around 74% of them seen just once. The material sequenced was peripheral blood. The receptors originated from a man in his sixties with acute or convalescent COVID-19. The CDR3 runs from the conserved cysteine through the conserved F or W. Each record gives: J gene, clone size, D gene, V gene, CDR3 DNA, CDR3 protein. The D gene is left open where the match is weak. Size tells how often a clone was seen (once, few, many) or the class of an expanded clone, and some rows leave it out.

J gene: TRBJ2-1; clone size: NA; D gene: TRBD2; V gene: TRBV5-6; CDR3 DNA: TGTGCCAGCAGCTTGGCTAGCGGGGGAAGCTCCTACAATGAGCAGTTCTTC; CDR3 protein: CASSLASGGSSYNEQFF
J gene: TRBJ2-1; clone size: NA; D gene: NA; V gene: TRBV7-2; CDR3 DNA: TGTGCCAGCGGCGGATACTACAATGAGCAGTTCTTC; CDR3 protein: CASGGYYNEQFF
J gene: TRBJ1-2; clone size: few; D gene: TRBD1; V gene: TRBV19; CDR3 DNA: TGTGCCAGTAGTACCTCGGGACAGGGGGGCTATGGCTACACCTTC; CDR3 protein: CASSTSGQGGYGYTF
J gene: TRBJ2-5; clone size: once; D gene: NA; V gene: TRBV24-1; CDR3 DNA: TGTGCCACCAGGAAGGACAGAGAAGAGACCCAGTACTTC; CDR3 protein: CATRKDREETQYF
J gene: TRBJ1-1; clone size: NA; D gene: NA; V gene: TRBV3-1/TRBV3-2; CDR3 DNA: TGTGCCAGCAGCGAAGCGCAGGCGACTGAAGCTTTCTTT; CDR3 protein: CASSEAQATEAFF
J gene: TRBJ1-1; clone size: NA; D gene: NA; V gene: TRBV11-2; CDR3 DNA: TGTGCCAGCAGCTTTCTCGGCACTGAAGCTTTCTTT; CDR3 protein: CASSFLGTEAFF
J gene: TRBJ1-2; clone size: NA; D gene: NA; V gene: TRBV19; CDR3 DNA: TGTGCCAGTAGTATTCTCGGGTCGCGTGGCTACACCTTC; CDR3 protein: CASSILGSRGYTF
J gene: TRBJ1-2; clone size: NA; D gene: NA; V gene: TRBV7-9; CDR3 DNA: TGTGCCATCCAGTTAAACTATGGCTACACCTTC; CDR3 protein: CAIQLNYGYTF
J gene: TRBJ1-4; clone size: NA; D gene: TRBD1; V gene: TRBV7-9; CDR3 DNA: TGTGCCAGCAGCTTAGGGGGGACAGTTGAAAAACTGTTTTTT; CDR3 protein: CASSLGGTVEKLFF
J gene: TRBJ1-2; clone size: NA; D gene: TRBD1; V gene: TRBV28; CDR3 DNA: TGTGCCAGCAGTTCCCCTGGACAGGCGGACTATGGCTACACCTTC; CDR3 protein: CASSSPGQADYGYTF
J gene: TRBJ2-5; clone size: NA; D gene: TRBD1; V gene: TRBV7-9; CDR3 DNA: TGTGCCAGCAGCCCGATAGGGACCGGGACAGACCAAGAGACCCAGTACTTC; CDR3 protein: CASSPIGTGTDQETQYF
J gene: TRBJ2-1; clone size: NA; D gene: TRBD2; V gene: TRBV11-2; CDR3 DNA: TGTGCCAGCAGCTTAGGCGGAGGGGAGGGAGAGTTCTTC; CDR3 protein: CASSLGGGEGEFF
J gene: TRBJ1-1; clone size: NA; D gene: NA; V gene: TRBV19; CDR3 DNA: TGTGCCAGTACACTCAGGGATACTGAAGCTTTCTTT; CDR3 protein: CASTLRDTEAFF
J gene: TRBJ2-2; clone size: NA; D gene: TRBD2; V gene: TRBV6-5; CDR3 DNA: TGTGCCAGCAGGGCCCGGGGGGACACCGGGGAGCTGTTTTTT; CDR3 protein: CASRARGDTGELFF
J gene: TRBJ2-3; clone size: once; D gene: NA; V gene: TRBV7-2; CDR3 DNA: TGTGCCAGCAGCTTAGGAGGGAGGGGGGATACGCAGTATTTT; CDR3 protein: CASSLGGRGDTQYF